This entry concerns a single T cell receptor (beta chain). Ten or more counts support this clonotype. The antigen this receptor binds is unknown. No quality values exist for individual bases; no much larger clone is one base distant. TCR beta CDR3 regions were amplified from RNA transcripts. The first round of RT-PCR for the TCR CDR3 was performed with the HTBI primer set and the Qiagen OneStep RT-PCR kit. Libraries were constructed in a second round of multiplex PCR, after which size selection and purification were carried out. The libraries were sequenced on an Illumina HiSeq2000 using paired-end 100 bp reads. The original methods were these. SOAPnuke was used to process the raw data, with reads discarded if the reads contained adapters or uncalled bases, had a mean Phred below 15, or lacked an exact constant-primer or identifier match. COPE v1.2.5 was used to merge the high-quality paired reads, and each unique nucleotide sequence was defined as a clonotype. MiTCR v1.1 was used to align clonotypes to the IMGT TRBV, TRBD and TRBJ reference segments. The analysis included only V-J combinations with a frequency above 0.0001, which together covered over 98% of the repertoires. The TCS score was defined as the ratio of F50 (clonal expansion) to E x V (chaos), calculated using BLOSUM62-based TCRdist between CDR3 peptides within each V-J. Welch's t-statistics and random forest reduced 500 to 650 V-J features to fewer than 15, which were used in a naive Bayes classifier (R e1071). Using fastp at Q25 and MiXCR, TCRdb reprocessed the public reads and kept productive beta chains. Rows matching on CDR3 protein sequence are summarized as one entry with the most common DNA and genes. TCRdb assigned the V and J calls; the authors' analysis was not used. The table for this sample lists a few hundred thousand distinct CDR3 sequences; roughly 20% of them were counted only once. Approximately 49% of the sample belongs to the ten largest clones.

This sample stems from a study of T cells in Graves' hyperthyroidism and ophthalmopathy (dated by TCRdb to between 2019 and 2020). For the study in its entirety: Peripheral blood samples were taken at the time of initial diagnosis, prior to any treatment. An independent validation cohort of around 20 hyperthyroidism patients and about 15 patients who later progressed to ophthalmopathy tested prospective prediction of ophthalmopathy. TCR Vbeta CDR3 sequencing of 140 or so peripheral blood samples (43 ophthalmopathy, 75 or so hyperthyroidism and approximately 17 progressor patients) is reported in the paper. A discovery cohort of roughly 100 patients, about 40 with Graves' ophthalmopathy and roughly 59 with stable Graves' hyperthyroidism, was used to find distinguishing TCR V-J signatures. The 100 discovery patients were randomly split 7:3 into training and test sets. Following sampling, methimazole starting at 30 mg daily was given to hyperthyroidism patients, and high-dose intravenous methylprednisolone was given to ophthalmopathy patients. Thyroid tissue and blood T-cell repertoires from six Graves' hyperthyroidism patients were also compared in the study.

The study at large found these results: Sample size was not statistically predetermined, and blinding of investigators to group allocation was not performed. Ophthalmopathy was separated from stable hyperthyroidism by a 13 V-J signature model, with approximately 90% sensitivity and 81% to 82% specificity obtained in cross-validation and 80%/75% obtained in testing. Most expanded thyroid clonotypes (frequency above 0.001) were also found in blood, which suggests that blood repertoires may mirror thyroid immune responses. In validation, progression to ophthalmopathy was predicted by the model with nearly 71% sensitivity and nearly 75% specificity, a median of about 6.4 months before onset.

Reading from cysteine to phenylalanine, the CDR3 counts 15 amino acids. The read is trimmed to its CDR3 DNA, 45 bases read in frame from base 1. Reading the germline V gene gives CDR1 MNHNS and CDR2 SASEGT. V and J are truncated by 6 bases and 3 bases respectively, leaving an intervening sequence of 17 bases. A patient counted as having stable Graves' hyperthyroidism if no progression to ophthalmopathy occurred over 18 months of follow-up. The hyperthyroidism patients were between 18 and 65 years old and newly diagnosed, with a disease duration of less than 2 months. The study excluded patients with uncontrolled infections, other autoimmune diseases, pregnancy or lactation. Diagnoses were based on clinical symptoms, serum thyroxine and TRAb, thyroid ultrasound and orbital computed tomography. PBMCs were separated from around 9.1 ml of fresh peripheral blood using Ficoll-Paque density gradient centrifugation. Total RNA was extracted with Trizol reagent, and quality was checked on an Agilent 2100 Bioanalyzer.

The sequence links TRBV6-1 to TRBJ1-1; TRBD1 could be the D gene, as 6 bases match. The sequence derives from a woman aged 50 to 60 with Graves' hyperthyroidism. The sample was blood. The CDR3 here reads CASRDLPTGHTEAFF. DNA sequence: TGTGCCAGCAGGGACCTTCCGACAGGCCACACTGAAGCTTTCTTT.